The following is a TCR beta chain sequence with its context. This clonotype was seen at least ten times. The target of this receptor is not known. Base qualities are not at hand, and no much larger clone is one base apart. The data derive from a study of T cell repertoires in cytomegalovirus infection (dated by TCRdb to the late 2010s). With respect to the entire study: The peptide stimulations were aimed at well-studied HLA-B-restricted epitopes as well as recently identified HLA-C-restricted CMV epitopes, whose presentation resists viral immunomodulation. Donor HLA type was relevant to the analysis, because carriage of CMV infection together with the matching HLA type was indicated by public TCR beta signatures.

Study-wide conclusions, independent of this receptor: Cumulative frequency of public TCR beta family members discriminated carriers of CMV infection plus the relevant HLA type in this cohort and an independent 352-donor cohort. The ex vivo response was dominated by HLA-C-restricted CMV-specific TCR beta clonotypes, which also provided the single most frequent clonotype in two of eight donors.

TCRdb records Illumina HiSeq 1500 as the sequencer. TCRdb handled the public reads itself, with Q25 trimming in fastp and clone calling in MiXCR, and kept productive beta chains. Entries are consolidated by CDR3 protein sequence, retaining the most common genes and DNA. This sample gives about 120,000 distinct CDR3 sequences in total; 30% of them show up just once. The top ten hold about 40% of the sample. Trimming accounts for 2 bases at V and 9 bases at J, while the number of junction bases matched to no gene is 9. Including the terminal cysteine and phenylalanine, the CDR3 comprises 16 residues. Only the CDR3 DNA is retained, 48 bases long and in frame from the first base. Taken from the germline V gene, the CDR1 and CDR2 loops are SGHTA and FQGNSA. This sample's treatment or condition label indicates: in vitro stimulation with specific CMV peptide epitopes to enrich CMV-specific T cells.

This specimen consisted of CD8+ T cells from cultured PBMCs, obtained from culture after CMV antigen stimulation. The rearranged segments are TRBV7-2 and TRBJ2-1, with 11 middle bases fitting TRBD2. The sequence came from a human donor in good health (CMV status not recorded). Some clones in this sample may be carry-over from other donors' samples. The DNA is TGTGCCAGCAGCTTAAGTGGTAGCGGGGGGGCTATTGAGCAGTTCTTC. Its protein reads: CASSLSGSGGAIEQFF.